This T cell receptor (beta chain) was identified in a study of T cell repertoires in cytomegalovirus infection. On the study more broadly: Public TCR beta signatures marked donors with CMV infection and the matching HLA.

A remark on this clonotype: Its specificity is unknown.

One entry per CDR3 protein results from TCRdb running MiXCR on the reads. The profile shows about 310,000 distinct CDR3 sequences, 20% to 30% of them singletons. Study-wide results and caveats: Public TCR beta family frequency separated CMV-and-HLA carriers, including in an independent cohort. It was HLA-C-restricted CMV-specific TCR beta clonotypes that dominated the response ex vivo.

Per germline, CDR1 MNHEY and CDR2 SVGAGI. The CDR3 runs to 17 residues. V lost 6 bases to trimming and J lost 3 bases, with 21 bases between them. The J gene is TRBJ2-1, the V gene TRBV6-5, with D unclear. The receptor was isolated from a human donor in good health (CMV status not recorded). Some clones in this sample may be carry-over from other donors' samples. Sequences were derived from cultured PBMCs, sampled from culture after CMV antigen stimulation. In DNA form, the CDR3 reads TGTGCCAGCAGCCCCCGGGTGGGGAACCCTCTCTACAATGAGCAGTTCTTC. It encodes CASSPRVGNPLYNEQFF.